A single sample is the source of the 8 T cell receptor beta chains below, sequenced in a study of T cells in Graves' hyperthyroidism and ophthalmopathy (dated by TCRdb to between 2018 and 2021). The library was produced with multiplex PCR. TCRdb records Illumina HiSeq 2000 as the sequencer. The TCR beta CDR3 regions were amplified from the RNA transcripts. The TCR CDR3 was subjected to a first round of RT-PCR using the HTBI primer set and the Qiagen OneStep RT-PCR kit. Starting from the raw public reads, TCRdb applied fastp trimming at Q25, assembled clones with MiXCR and retained in-frame beta chains. Every entry covers one CDR3 protein and lists the most common genes and DNA from its rows. The sample records 540,000 or so distinct CDR3 sequences, 15% to 17% of which are singletons. Roughly 6.6% of the sample belongs to the ten largest clones. Sequencing was performed on blood. These receptors were taken from a woman aged 30 to 39 with Graves' hyperthyroidism.

This rearrangement joins TRBV7-9 to TRBJ2-3; D gene ambiguous. This CDR3 contains 12 residues. Germline CDR1 is SEHNR and CDR2 is FQNEAQ (reference sequence). Trimming removed 5 bases from V and 6 bases from J, with 9 bases in between. CDR3: CASSLHRDTQYF. In nucleotides, the CDR3 is TGTGCCAGCAGCCTCCACCGGGATACGCAGTATTTT.

There are many counts of this clonotype. This chain joins TRBV20-1 and TRBJ2-7; 10 nucleotides match TRBD1. The CDR3 is 13 amino acids. The J segment lost 2 bases and the V segment lost 7 bases, leaving 5 bases of the junction unmatched. In germline, CDR1 is DFQATT, CDR2 SNEGSKA (reference sequence). The CDR3 DNA sequence: TGCAGTGGGATGGGACAGGGGACCTACGAGCAGTACTTC. Amino acid sequence: CSGMGQGTYEQYF.

This clonotype came up many times. The rearrangement uses TRBV27 and TRBJ1-4; D is possibly TRBD1 (5 bases). Germline CDR1 and CDR2: MNHEY and SMNVEV (reference sequence). V gave up 5 bases and J gave up 5 bases, with 18 bases separating them. This CDR3 is 16 amino acids long. The CDR3 nucleotides are TGTGCCAGCAGTCTAAACGGCCAGGGTGGGAATGAAAAACTGTTTTTT. Its protein product is CASSLNGQGGNEKLFF. The whole variable domain, filled in from reference TRBV27 and TRBJ1-4, reads EAQVTQNPRYLITVTGKKLTVTCSQNMNHEYMSWYRQDPGLGLRQIYYSMNVEVTDKGDVPEGYKVSRKEKRNFPLILESPSPNQTSLYFCASSLNGQGGNEKLFFGSGTQLSVL.

The chain combines TRBV12-3 or TRBV12-4 with TRBJ2-7; perhaps TRBD1 as D (6 bases). Trimming took off 1 base at V and 3 bases at J, with 13 bases between the two ends. This CDR3 has 15 residues. DNA of the CDR3: TGTGCCAGCAGTTTAGGGTCGGGACACAGCTACGAGCAGTACTTC. Translating it yields CASSLGSGHSYEQYF.

This chain uses TRBV7-9 with TRBJ2-3, with TRBD1 matching 9 bases. With V trimmed by 4 bases and J by 4 bases, 6 bases remained unmatched. CDR3 length equals 15 residues. Germline V gene lookup returns CDR1 SEHNR and CDR2 FQNEAQ (reference sequence). CDR3 loop: CASSWTGDFADTQYF. CDR3 coding DNA: TGTGCCAGCAGCTGGACAGGGGATTTCGCAGATACGCAGTATTTT.

This clonotype was seen many times. V gene TRBV20-1 combines with J gene TRBJ2-7; a weak D match, TRBD2 (5 bases). The length of the CDR3 is 14 residues. V dropped 1 base and J dropped 6 bases, with 16 bases sitting between them. Germline values: CDR1 DFQATT, CDR2 SNEGSKA (reference sequence). This chain's CDR3 is CSARVEGLAGEQYF. The CDR3 nucleotides read TGCAGTGCTAGAGTCGAGGGCTTGGCTGGCGAGCAGTACTTC.

The rearrangement joins TRBV7-2 to TRBJ2-7, with TRBD2 matching over 8 bases. Germline values: CDR1 SGHTA, CDR2 FQGNSA. J lost 2 bases, V lost 4 bases, and 10 bases had no gene match. The CDR3 consists of 16 residues. The CDR3 is CASSSGILAGTYEQYF. CDR3 DNA sequence: TGTGCCAGCAGCTCCGGGATTCTAGCGGGTACCTACGAGCAGTACTTC.

This clonotype was detected a few times. Since a much larger clone is just one base distant, this may be a read error. V gene TRBV5-1 combines with J gene TRBJ2-1; the match to TRBD1 covers 10 bases. Germline-derived CDR1 and CDR2 are SGHRS and YFSETQ. The CDR3 sequence is 16 residues long. CDR3 nucleotides: TGCGCCAGCAGTACCGGGACAGGGGCGGGTTACAATGGGCAGTTCTTC. Amino acids: CASSTGTGAGYNGQFF.